Listed here are 21 T cell receptor beta chains from one sample, sequenced in a study of blood T cell dynamics during melanoma immunotherapy. Measured with immunoSEQ multiplex PCR; TCRdb has only the in-frame clones, and not every one. This table holds 9,700 or so clones, over 85% found once. Stated time point: pre-treatment baseline. Sample: blood, taken from a patient treated with checkpoint blockade. The source of these receptors is a human donor with melanoma.

J is TRBJ2-5 and V is TRBV7-7, with D tentatively TRBD1 or TRBD2 (6 bases each). Germline V gene data show CDR1 as SSHAT and CDR2 as FNYEAQ (reference sequence). The CDR3 runs 13 residues. The CDR3 region has the DNA TGTGCTAGCGGCCAGGGGCGCCGGGAGACCCAGTACTTC. This sequence encodes CASGQGRRETQYF.

The chain links TRBV7-2 to TRBJ1-5, with TRBD1 identical over 7 bases. The CDR3 extends over 15 amino acids. V shed 4 bases and J 7 bases; nucleotides not matched to a gene: 10. CDR1 is SGHTA and CDR2 is FQGNSA in the germline V gene. The CDR3 DNA reads as TGTGCCAGCAGCTGGGGGACAGCATCACCGCAGCCCCAGCATTTT. This sequence encodes CASSWGTASPQPQHF.

The chain couples TRBV7-2 to TRBJ2-2; D is ambiguous. Trimming cost V 5 bases and J 3 bases, with 7 bases left between them. The germline V gene encodes CDR1 SGHTA and CDR2 FQGNSA. This CDR3 is 13 amino acids long. The CDR3 is CASSRRHTGELFF. The CDR3 DNA sequence: TGTGCCAGCAGCCGCCGACACACCGGGGAGCTGTTTTTT.

This sequence joins TRBV2 and TRBJ2-3; TRBD1 matches at 7 bases. Germline V gene sequence: CDR1 SNHLY, CDR2 FYNNEI. This CDR3 comprises 15 residues. The V gene end was trimmed by 3 bases and the J gene end by 1 base; junction bases not matched to a gene: 4. CDR3 region: CASSERTGGTDTQYF. In nucleotides, the CDR3 is TGTGCCAGCAGTGAGAGGACAGGCGGCACAGATACGCAGTATTTT.

CDR3 DNA sequence: TGTGCCAGCAGCAACCGGGACAGGGGTGGCACTGAAGCTTTCTTT. It is translated as CASSNRDRGGTEAFF. J is TRBJ1-1 and V is TRBV7-9, with TRBD1 matching over 10 bases. There are 15 residues in the CDR3. J lost 4 bases, V lost 5 bases, and 7 bases had no gene match. In germline, CDR1 is SEHNR, CDR2 FQNEAQ (reference sequence).

The chain employs TRBV6-5 and TRBJ1-1; tentative D call: TRBD1 (5 bases). CDR3 length equals 14 residues. V was clipped by 2 bases and J by 1 base, with 8 bases between them. Germline-derived CDR1 and CDR2 are MNHEY and SVGAGI. Here the CDR3 DNA reads TGTGCCAGCAGTTACGGGCAGGGGAACACTGAAGCTTTCTTT. This codes for CASSYGQGNTEAFF.

The genes are TRBV29-1 and TRBJ2-5; TRBD1 matches at 9 bases. The CDR3 has 13 residues. The V gene end was trimmed by 7 bases and the J gene end by 5 bases; junction bases not matched to a gene: 8. From germline, CDR1 is SQVTM and CDR2 ANQGSEA. This chain's CDR3 is CSGGDRATETQYF. Here the CDR3 DNA reads TGCAGCGGAGGGGACAGGGCGACGGAGACCCAGTACTTC.

This clone was recorded only once. V usage is TRBV2 and J usage is TRBJ2-5; maybe TRBD2 (5 bases). The V gene lost 5 bases and the J gene lost 5 bases, with 18 bases spanning the gap. CDR1 SNHLY and CDR2 FYNNEI come from the germline V gene. The CDR3 runs to 15 residues. Written as DNA, the CDR3 is TGTGCCAGCAGTCGCGAGGGTCCGCAGGTGGAGACCCAGTACTTC. It yields the protein CASSREGPQVETQYF.

The V call is TRBV4-2, the J call TRBJ2-7; D remains ambiguous. The CDR3 loop spans 16 amino acids. V lost 0 bases and J 2 bases, leaving 14 bases between the germline ends. Germline V gives CDR1 LGHNA, CDR2 YNFKEQ. In nucleotides, the CDR3 is TGTGCCAGCAGCCAAGATGTGGTAGCTGAAACCTACGAGCAGTACTTC. Translated: CASSQDVVAETYEQYF.

This clone was found once. This chain uses TRBV7-3 with TRBJ2-2; maybe TRBD2 (7 bases). The CDR3 has 17 amino acids. Germline CDR1 reads SGHTA; CDR2 reads FQGTGA. The germline V and J ends were trimmed by 5 bases and 2 bases, with 18 bases remaining between them. CDR3 nucleotide sequence: TGTGCCAGCAGCCCCCCCGGGGGCGGGAGCAACACCGGGGAGCTGTTTTTT. Amino acids: CASSPPGGGSNTGELFF.

The chain recombines TRBV15 with TRBJ1-2; the D gene is possibly TRBD1 (5 bases). The germline V gene has CDR1 LNHNV and CDR2 YYDKDF (reference sequence). V lost 4 bases and J 7 bases, leaving 16 bases between the germline ends. This CDR3 region has 14 residues. CDR3 in amino acids: CATSTPDTLGGYTF. The CDR3 nucleotides read TGTGCCACCAGCACCCCGGACACCCTAGGTGGCTACACCTTC.

V usage is TRBV9 and J usage is TRBJ2-5; either TRBD1 or TRBD2 may supply D (6 bases each). In germline, CDR1 is SGDLS, CDR2 YYNGEE. Trimming pared 0 bases from V and 5 bases from J, leaving 11 bases between. The CDR3 is made up of 14 amino acids. CDR3 sequence: CASSVGGGRETQYF. The CDR3 DNA follows: TGTGCCAGCAGCGTAGGTGGGGGGCGGGAGACCCAGTACTTC.

The chain has TRBV10-1 and TRBJ2-5; 7 bases match TRBD1. Trimming took 3 bases from V and 2 from J; bases not matched to a gene: 6. There are 15 residues in the CDR3. Germline loops: CDR1 WNHNN, CDR2 SYGVQD (reference sequence). CDR3 sequence reads: CASSEGRGKQETQYF. The CDR3 bases are TGCGCCAGCAGTGAAGGCAGGGGGAAGCAAGAGACCCAGTACTTC.

V usage is TRBV14 and J usage is TRBJ2-2; 8 bases fit TRBD1. The V gene end was trimmed by 3 bases and the J gene end by 6 bases; junction bases not matched to a gene: 6. CDR3 length: 15 amino acids. Germline-derived CDR1 and CDR2 are SGHDN and FVKESK. This chain's CDR3 is CASSQQGALAGELFF. CDR3 nucleotide sequence: TGTGCCAGCAGCCAGCAGGGGGCTCTTGCCGGGGAGCTGTTTTTT.

V gene TRBV6-1 combines with J gene TRBJ2-3; perhaps D is TRBD1 or TRBD2 (6 bases each). From germline, CDR1 is MNHNS and CDR2 SASEGT. V gave up 11 bases and J gave up 4 bases, with 16 bases separating them. The CDR3 runs to 13 residues. The CDR3: CAGALGGPDTQYF. CDR3 nucleotides: TGTGCCGGAGCACTGGGGGGCCCAGATACGCAGTATTTT.

There are a few counts of this clone. The rearrangement links TRBV7-2 to TRBJ2-3; 8 bases map to TRBD2. Germline V gives CDR1 SGHTA, CDR2 FQGNSA. CDR3 size: 14 residues. Trimming removed 3 bases from V and 6 bases from J; junction bases left unmatched: 5. CDR3 sequence (DNA): TGTGCCAGCAGCTTGGGTAGCGGGGTGGATACGCAGTATTTT. This gives the protein CASSLGSGVDTQYF.

V and J are TRBV7-2 and TRBJ1-5, with D unclear. The length of the CDR3 is 17 residues. From germline, CDR1 is SGHTA and CDR2 FQGNSA. V was trimmed by 2 bases and J by 3 bases, leaving 17 bases between them. In DNA, the CDR3 is TGTGCCAGCAGCTTATCGGGTAGCCAGGCAATCAATCAGCCCCAGCATTTT. Translated, it gives CASSLSGSQAINQPQHF.

Here the CDR3 DNA reads TGTGCCAGCAGCTTCTGGGGCCGGGTAAGGGCCCAGTACTTC. This sequence encodes CASSFWGRVRAQYF. The gene calls are TRBV5-6 and TRBJ2-5; D may be TRBD1 (5 bases). CDR1 is SGHDT and CDR2 is YYEEEE in the germline V gene. Trimming cost V 2 bases and J 9 bases, with 17 bases left between them. The CDR3 totals 14 residues. The entire variable domain, with the rest obtained from reference TRBV5-6 and TRBJ2-5, is as follows: DAGVTQSPTHLIKTRGQQVTLRCSPKSGHDTVSWYQQALGQGPQFIFQYYEEEERQRGNFPDRFSGHQFPNYSSELNVNALLLGDSALYLCASSFWGRVRAQYFGPGTRLLVL.

The rearrangement uses TRBV2 and TRBJ1-6; tentatively, D is TRBD1 (5 bases). The CDR3 totals 12 residues. The germline V gene encodes CDR1 SNHLY and CDR2 FYNNEI. Between the trimmed V and J ends, which lost 9 bases and 6 bases, there was a span of 9 bases. This CDR3 reads CARQGRNSPLHF. The CDR3 DNA reads as TGTGCCAGGCAGGGACGTAATTCACCCCTCCACTTT.

This chain joins TRBV5-4 and TRBJ2-5; D could derive from TRBD1 or TRBD2 (5 bases each). Germline CDR1 SGHNT, CDR2 YYREEE (reference sequence). The CDR3 is 14 amino acids. Trimming shortened V by 3 bases and J by 7 bases, and 16 bases separated the two germline ends. The CDR3 spells CASSSGTAVGTQYF. CDR3 nucleotide sequence: TGTGCCAGCAGCTCCGGGACCGCCGTGGGGACCCAGTACTTC.

The rearrangement uses TRBV29-1 and TRBJ2-1, with 12 bases lining up with TRBD1. Unmatched junction bases numbered 4, after V lost 0 bases and J lost 7 bases. CDR1 is SQVTM and CDR2 is ANQGSEA in the germline V gene. This CDR3 contains 15 residues. CDR3 region: CSVEERDRGRNEQFF. The CDR3 bases are TGCAGCGTTGAAGAGAGGGACAGGGGGCGGAATGAGCAGTTCTTC.